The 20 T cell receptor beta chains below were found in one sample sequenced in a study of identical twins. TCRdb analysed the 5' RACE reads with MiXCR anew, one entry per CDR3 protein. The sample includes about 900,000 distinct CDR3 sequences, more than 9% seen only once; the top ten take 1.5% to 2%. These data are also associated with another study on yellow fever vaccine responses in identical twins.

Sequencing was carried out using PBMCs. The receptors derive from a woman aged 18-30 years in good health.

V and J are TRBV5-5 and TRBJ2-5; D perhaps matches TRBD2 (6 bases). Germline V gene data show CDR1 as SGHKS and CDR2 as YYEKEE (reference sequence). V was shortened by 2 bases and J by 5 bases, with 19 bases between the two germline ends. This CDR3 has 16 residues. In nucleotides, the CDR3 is TGTGCCAGCAGCTTAACGGCCGGGGGTGTAGGTGAGACCCAGTACTTC. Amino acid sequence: CASSLTAGGVGETQYF. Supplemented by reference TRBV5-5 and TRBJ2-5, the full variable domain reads DAGVTQSPTHLIKTRGQQVTLRCSPISGHKSVSWYQQVLGQGPQFIFQYYEKEERGRGNFPDRFSARQFPNYSSELNVNALLLGDSALYLCASSLTAGGVGETQYFGPGTRLLVL.

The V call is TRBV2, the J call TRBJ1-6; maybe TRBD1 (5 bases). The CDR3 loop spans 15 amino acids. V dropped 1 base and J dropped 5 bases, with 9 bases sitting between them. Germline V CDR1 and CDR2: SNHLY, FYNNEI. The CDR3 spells CASSEDGGNNSPLHF. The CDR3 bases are TGTGCCAGCAGTGAAGACGGGGGAAATAATTCACCCCTCCACTTT.

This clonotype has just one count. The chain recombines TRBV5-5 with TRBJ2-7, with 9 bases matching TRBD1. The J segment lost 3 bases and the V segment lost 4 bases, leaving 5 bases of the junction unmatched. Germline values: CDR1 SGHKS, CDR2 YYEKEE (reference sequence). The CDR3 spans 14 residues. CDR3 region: CASSAGTGLYEQYF. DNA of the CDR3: TGTGCCAGCAGCGCCGGGACAGGGCTCTACGAGCAGTACTTC.

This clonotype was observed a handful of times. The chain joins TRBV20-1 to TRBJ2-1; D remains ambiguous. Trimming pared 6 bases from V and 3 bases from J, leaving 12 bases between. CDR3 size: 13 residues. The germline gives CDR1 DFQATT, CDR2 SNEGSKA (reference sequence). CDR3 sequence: CSARSVFYNEQFF. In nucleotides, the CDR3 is TGCAGTGCCCGGTCCGTATTCTACAATGAGCAGTTCTTC.

This chain's CDR3 is CASRESSGATYEQYF. In DNA form, the CDR3 reads TGTGCCAGCAGGGAATCTAGCGGGGCCACCTACGAGCAGTACTTC. The chain carries TRBV2 and TRBJ2-7; 9 positions match TRBD2. V lost 6 bases to trimming and J lost 2 bases; unmatched junction nucleotides: 8. The CDR3 runs to 15 residues. The V gene's germline CDR1 is SNHLY and CDR2 FYNNEI.

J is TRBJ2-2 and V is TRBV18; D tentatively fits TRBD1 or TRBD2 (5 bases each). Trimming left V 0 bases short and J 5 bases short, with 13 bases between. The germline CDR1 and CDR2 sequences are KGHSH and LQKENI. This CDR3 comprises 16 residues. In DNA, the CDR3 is TGTGCCAGCTCACCACCTGCTCGGGGCTGGACCGGGGAGCTGTTTTTT. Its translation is CASSPPARGWTGELFF.

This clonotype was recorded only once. CDR3 coding DNA: TGCAGTGCCTTACTATTGGGCTCTGGAAACACCATATATTTT. Its translation: CSALLLGSGNTIYF. The J gene is TRBJ1-3, the V gene TRBV20-1, with unresolved D. Trimming shortened V by 6 bases and J by 0 bases, and 12 bases separated the two germline ends. CDR3 length: 14 amino acids. CDR1 DFQATT and CDR2 SNEGSKA come from the germline V gene (reference sequence).

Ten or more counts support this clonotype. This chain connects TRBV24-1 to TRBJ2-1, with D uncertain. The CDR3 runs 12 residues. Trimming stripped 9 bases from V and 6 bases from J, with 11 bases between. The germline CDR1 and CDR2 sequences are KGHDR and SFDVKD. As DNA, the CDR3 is TGTGCCACCGGAAGGGAAACCAATGAGCAGTTCTTC. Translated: CATGRETNEQFF.

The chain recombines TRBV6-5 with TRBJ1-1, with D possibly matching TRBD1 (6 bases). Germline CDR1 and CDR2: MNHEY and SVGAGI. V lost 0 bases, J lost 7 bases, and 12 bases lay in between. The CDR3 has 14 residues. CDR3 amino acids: CASSYSERGSEAFF. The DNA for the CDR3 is TGTGCCAGCAGTTACTCCGAAAGGGGGAGTGAAGCTTTCTTT.

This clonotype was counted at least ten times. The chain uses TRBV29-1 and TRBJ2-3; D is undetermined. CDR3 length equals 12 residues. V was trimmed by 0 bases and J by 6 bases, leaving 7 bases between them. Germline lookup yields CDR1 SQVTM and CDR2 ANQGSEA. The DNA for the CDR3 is TGCAGCGTTGAAGATCCTGTCGATACGCAGTATTTT. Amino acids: CSVEDPVDTQYF.

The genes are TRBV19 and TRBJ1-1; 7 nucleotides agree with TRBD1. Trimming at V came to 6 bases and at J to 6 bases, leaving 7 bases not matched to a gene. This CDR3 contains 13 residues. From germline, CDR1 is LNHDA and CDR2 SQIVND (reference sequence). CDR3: CASSKGQIPEAFF. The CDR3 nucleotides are TGTGCCAGTAGCAAGGGACAGATCCCTGAAGCTTTCTTT.

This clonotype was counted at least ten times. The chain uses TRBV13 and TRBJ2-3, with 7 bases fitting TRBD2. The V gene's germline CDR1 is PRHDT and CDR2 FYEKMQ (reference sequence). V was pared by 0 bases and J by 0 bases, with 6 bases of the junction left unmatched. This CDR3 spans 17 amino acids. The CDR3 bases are TGTGCCAGCAGCTTAGGCCGTGGCGGGAGAAGCACAGATACGCAGTATTTT. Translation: CASSLGRGGRSTDTQYF. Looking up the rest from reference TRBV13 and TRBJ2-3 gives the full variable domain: AAGVIQSPRHLIKEKRETATLKCYPIPRHDTVYWYQQGPGQDPQFLISFYEKMQSDKGSIPDRFSAQQFSDYHSELNMSSLELGDSALYFCASSLGRGGRSTDTQYFGPGTRLTVL.

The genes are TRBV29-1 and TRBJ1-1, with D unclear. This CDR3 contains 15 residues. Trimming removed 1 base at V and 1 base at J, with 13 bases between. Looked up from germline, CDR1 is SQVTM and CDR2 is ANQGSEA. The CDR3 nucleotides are TGCAGCGTTGAAGGGAGCAGAGGGTCGAACACTGAAGCTTTCTTT. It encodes CSVEGSRGSNTEAFF.

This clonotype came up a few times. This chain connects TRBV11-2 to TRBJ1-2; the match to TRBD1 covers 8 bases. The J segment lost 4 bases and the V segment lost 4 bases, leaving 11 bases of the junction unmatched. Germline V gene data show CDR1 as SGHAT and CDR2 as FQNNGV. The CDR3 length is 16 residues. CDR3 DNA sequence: TGTGCCAGCAGCTACCCGGGACAGGTTCATATCTATGGCTACACCTTC. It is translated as CASSYPGQVHIYGYTF.

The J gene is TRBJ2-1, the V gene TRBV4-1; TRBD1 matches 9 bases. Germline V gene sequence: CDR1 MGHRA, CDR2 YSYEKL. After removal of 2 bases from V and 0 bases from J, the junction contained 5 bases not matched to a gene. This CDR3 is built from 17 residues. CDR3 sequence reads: CASSQRTGAPSYNEQFF. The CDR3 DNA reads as TGCGCCAGCAGCCAACGGACAGGGGCCCCCTCCTACAATGAGCAGTTCTTC.

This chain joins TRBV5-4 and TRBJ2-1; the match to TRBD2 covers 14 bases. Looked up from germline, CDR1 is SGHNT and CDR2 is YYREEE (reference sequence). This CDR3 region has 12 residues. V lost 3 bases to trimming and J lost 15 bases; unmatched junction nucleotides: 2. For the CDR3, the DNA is TGTGCCAGCAGCTCTGGGACTAGCGGGAGGTTCTTC. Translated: CASSSGTSGRFF.

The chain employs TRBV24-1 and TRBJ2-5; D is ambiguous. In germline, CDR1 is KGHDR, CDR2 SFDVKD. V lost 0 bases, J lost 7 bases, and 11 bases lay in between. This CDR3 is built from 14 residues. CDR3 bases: TGTGCCACCAGTGATTTGCCACCCTCAGGGACCCAGTACTTC. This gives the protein CATSDLPPSGTQYF.

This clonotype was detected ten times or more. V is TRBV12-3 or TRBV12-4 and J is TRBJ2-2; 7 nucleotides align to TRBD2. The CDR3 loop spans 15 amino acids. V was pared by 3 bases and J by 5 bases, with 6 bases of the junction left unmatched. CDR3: CASSFAGRFTGELFF. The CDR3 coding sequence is TGTGCCAGCAGTTTTGCCGGGAGGTTTACCGGGGAGCTGTTTTTT.

CDR3 protein: CSAHPAGSSYNEQFF. CDR3 nucleotide sequence: TGCAGTGCTCACCCAGCGGGGAGCTCCTACAATGAGCAGTTCTTC. The V and J genes are TRBV20-1 and TRBJ2-1, with TRBD2 matching over 7 bases. The V gene end was trimmed by 5 bases and the J gene end by 0 bases; junction bases not matched to a gene: 7. Germline V gives CDR1 DFQATT, CDR2 SNEGSKA (reference sequence). The CDR3 length is 15 residues.

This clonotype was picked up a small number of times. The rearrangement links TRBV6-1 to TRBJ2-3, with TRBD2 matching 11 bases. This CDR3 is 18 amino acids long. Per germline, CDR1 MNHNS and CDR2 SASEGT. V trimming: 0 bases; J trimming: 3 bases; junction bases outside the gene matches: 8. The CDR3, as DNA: TGTGCCAGCAGTGAAGCGATTAGCGGGGGGGCCGAAACAGATACGCAGTATTTT. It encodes CASSEAISGGAETDTQYF.